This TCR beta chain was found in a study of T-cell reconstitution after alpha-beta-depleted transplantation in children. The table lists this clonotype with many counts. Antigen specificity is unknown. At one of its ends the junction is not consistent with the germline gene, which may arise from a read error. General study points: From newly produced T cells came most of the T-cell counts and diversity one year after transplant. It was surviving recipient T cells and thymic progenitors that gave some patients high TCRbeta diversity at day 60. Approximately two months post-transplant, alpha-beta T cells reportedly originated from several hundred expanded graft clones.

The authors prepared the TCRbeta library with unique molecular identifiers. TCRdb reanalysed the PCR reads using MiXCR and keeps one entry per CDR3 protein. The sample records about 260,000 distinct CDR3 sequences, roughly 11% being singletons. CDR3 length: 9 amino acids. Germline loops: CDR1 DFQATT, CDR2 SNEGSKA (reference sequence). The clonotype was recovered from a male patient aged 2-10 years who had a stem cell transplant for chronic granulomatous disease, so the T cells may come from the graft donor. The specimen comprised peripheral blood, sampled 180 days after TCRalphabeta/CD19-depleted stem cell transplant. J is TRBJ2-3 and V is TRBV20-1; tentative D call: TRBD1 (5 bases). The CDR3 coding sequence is TGCAGTGCCAGAGGACAGCAGTATTTT. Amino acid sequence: CSARGQQYF.